This T cell receptor (beta chain) emerged from a study of cytomegalovirus exposure and HLA in healthy donors. Comments on this clone: The junction does not match germline at one end; this may be a read error.

The table came from immunoSEQ multiplex PCR; TCRdb's copy has only in-frame clones and leaves some out. The sample consists of around 60,000 clones, roughly 94% of them appearing once. CDR1 is SGHRS and CDR2 is YFSETQ in the germline V gene. CDR3 length: 14 amino acids. The sequencing sample was made of PBMCs. The chain uses TRBV5-1 and TRBJ2-3, with 9 bases aligning to TRBD2. This clonotype was obtained from a woman between 18 and 29 years old in good health and CMV-seronegative. CDR3 protein: CASSPGTSRDTQYF. CDR3 coding DNA: TGCGCCAGCAGCCCAGGGACTAGCAGAGATACGCAGTATTTT. Drawing the rest from reference TRBV5-1 and TRBJ2-3, the complete variable domain is KAGVTQTPRYLIKTRGQQVTLSCSPISGHRSVSWYQQTPGQGLQFLFEYFSETQRNKGNFPGRFSGRQFSNSRSEMNVSTLELGDSALYLCASSPGTSRDTQYFGPGTRLTVL.